Sequencing of this T cell receptor (beta chain) was carried out in a study of OX40 agonist ivuxolimab in advanced cancers. Study-level background: Cohort: around 86% men, mean age approximately 66, aged roughly 23 to 79. Points from the study as a whole: Expanded clones were, on average, more numerous in CD8+ T cells than in CD4+. Doses of 0.1 to 3.0 mg/kg were accompanied by clonal expansion of CD4+ and CD8+ blood T cells by week 6. Low normalized T-cell clonal expansion also characterized some of the nonresponders.

To note about this clone: What it binds is not known.

Data came from immunoSEQ multiplex PCR; TCRdb stores just in-frame clones and leaves some out. Here the sample spans tens of thousands of clones, around 84% being singletons. CDR1 is DFQATT and CDR2 is SNEGSKA in the germline V gene (reference sequence). The V end lost 3 bases, the J end lost 9 bases, and 10 bases lay between the germline ends. The CDR3 is 11 amino acids. V is TRBV20-1 and J is TRBJ2-3; D unresolved. The sequence was obtained from an adult with an advanced solid tumor such as melanoma, head and neck, liver or kidney cancer. Sequenced material: CD4+ or CD8+ T cells sorted from blood, taken in a trial of the OX40 agonist ivuxolimab. The CDR3 nucleotides read TGCAGTGCTAGGATGGGTTTAACGCAGTATTTT. It encodes CSARMGLTQYF.